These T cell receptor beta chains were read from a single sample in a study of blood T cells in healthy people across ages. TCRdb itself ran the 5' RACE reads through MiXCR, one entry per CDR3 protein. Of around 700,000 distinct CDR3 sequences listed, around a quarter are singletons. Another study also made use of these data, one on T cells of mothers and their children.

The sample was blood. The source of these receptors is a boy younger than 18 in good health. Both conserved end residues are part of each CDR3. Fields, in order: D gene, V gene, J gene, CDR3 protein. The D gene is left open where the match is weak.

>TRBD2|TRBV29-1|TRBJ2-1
CSVDFGLAGGPRSYNEQFF
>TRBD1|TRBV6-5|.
CASSYWDRRYEQYF
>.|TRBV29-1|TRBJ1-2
CSVVGSLGSYGYTF
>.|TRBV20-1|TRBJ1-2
CTGTGSGGYTF
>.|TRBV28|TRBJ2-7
CASSPTTGYNYEQYF
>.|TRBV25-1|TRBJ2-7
CASGLSYEQYF
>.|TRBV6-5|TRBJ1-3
CASRGAGSGNTIYF
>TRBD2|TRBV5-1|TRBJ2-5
CASSSGLVQRETQYF
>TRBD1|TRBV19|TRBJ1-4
CASSGTGGEKLFF
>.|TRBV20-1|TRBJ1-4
CSAPGSWGTNEKLFF
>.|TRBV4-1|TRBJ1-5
CASSPQPTGNQPQHF
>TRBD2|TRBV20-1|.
CSAPLSSGRGYEQYF
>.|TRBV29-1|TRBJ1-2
CSVVTSLRQGDGYTF
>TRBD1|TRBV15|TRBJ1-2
CATSSWTGANYGYTF
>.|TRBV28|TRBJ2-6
CASSPTGIAPGANVLTF
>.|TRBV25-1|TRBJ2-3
CASSDRASALGDTQYF
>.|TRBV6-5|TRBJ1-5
CASSYGQSNQPQHF
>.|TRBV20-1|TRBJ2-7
CSARDGRVVQTNEQYF
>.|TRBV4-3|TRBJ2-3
CASSQEGLDTQYF
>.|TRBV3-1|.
CASSQTEEQFF
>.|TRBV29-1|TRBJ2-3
CSQRGDTDTQYF
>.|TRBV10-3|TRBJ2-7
CAIRAGTQGTYEQYF
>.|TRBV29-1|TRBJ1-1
CSVEWPRGTEAFF
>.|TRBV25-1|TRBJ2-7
CASRKDSLSYEQYF
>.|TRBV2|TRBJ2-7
CASSADWGPGNYEQYF
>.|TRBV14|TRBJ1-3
CASSPTSGNTIYF
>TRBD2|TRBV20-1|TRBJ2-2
CSALRLGGGSGELFF
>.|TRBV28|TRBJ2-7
CASSTSGGKTYEQYF
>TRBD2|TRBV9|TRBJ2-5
CASSVTSGGWETQYF
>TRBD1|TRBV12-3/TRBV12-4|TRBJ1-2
CASSSDRALNYGYTF
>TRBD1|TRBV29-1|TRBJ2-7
CSVSEGGGEQYF
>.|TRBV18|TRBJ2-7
CASSPRQEYSYEQYF
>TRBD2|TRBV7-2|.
CASSFALAGGGEQYF
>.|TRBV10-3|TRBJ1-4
CAISESPGEGEKLFF
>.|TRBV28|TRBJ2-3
CASSVINTQYF
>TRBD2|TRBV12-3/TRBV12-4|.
CASTAAGGVEQYF
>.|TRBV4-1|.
CASSQVGRTLYNEQFF
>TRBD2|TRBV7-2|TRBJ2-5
CASSLWREGVRETQYF
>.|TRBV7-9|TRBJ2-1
CASSGPRDWTRNEQFF
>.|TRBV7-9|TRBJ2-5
CASSLPAEGTFRNQYF
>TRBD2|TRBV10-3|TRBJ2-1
CACGGSSYNEQFF
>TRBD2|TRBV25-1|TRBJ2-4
CASNLWGLAGGTNIQYF
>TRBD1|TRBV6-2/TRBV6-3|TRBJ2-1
CASSPTGAFTSNEQFF
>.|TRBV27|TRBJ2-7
CASNWAAGHGEQYF
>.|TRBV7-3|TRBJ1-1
CASSLLGEDTEAFF